This T cell receptor beta chain was obtained from a study of control samples from healthy donors and cancer patients. Germline assignment: CDR1 KGHSH and CDR2 LQKENI. The CDR3 runs 16 residues. The V gene lost 3 bases and the J gene lost 0 bases, with 12 bases spanning the gap. This clone was recorded only once. Method: immunoSEQ multiplex PCR; TCRdb's copy keeps in-frame clones and lacks some. The top ten hold over 8% of the sample, which has some 96,000 clones, approximately 95% seen once. This clonotype originated in a man in his late teens or twenties in good health. The rearrangement joins TRBV18 to TRBJ1-3, with D possibly being TRBD1 (5 bases). Sequencing used blood. CDR3: CASSPPQASSGNTIYF. As DNA, the CDR3 is TGTGCCAGCTCACCTCCACAGGCCTCCTCTGGAAACACCATATATTTT.